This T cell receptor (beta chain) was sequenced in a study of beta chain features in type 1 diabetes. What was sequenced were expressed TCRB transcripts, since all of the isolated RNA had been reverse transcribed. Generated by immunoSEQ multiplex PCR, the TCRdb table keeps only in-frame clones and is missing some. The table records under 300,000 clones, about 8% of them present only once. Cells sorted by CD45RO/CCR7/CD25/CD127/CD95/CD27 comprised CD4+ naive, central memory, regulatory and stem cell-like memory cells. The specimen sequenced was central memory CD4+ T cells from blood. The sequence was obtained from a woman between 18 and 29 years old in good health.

CDR3 coding DNA: TGTGCCAGCAGTAAAAGACCAGACACTGAAGCTTTCTTT. Translation gives CASSKRPDTEAFF. This chain connects TRBV2 to TRBJ1-1; D not certain. The CDR3 contains 13 residues. The V gene's germline CDR1 is SNHLY and CDR2 FYNNEI. The V end was cut by 5 bases, the J end by 3 bases, with 10 bases between.